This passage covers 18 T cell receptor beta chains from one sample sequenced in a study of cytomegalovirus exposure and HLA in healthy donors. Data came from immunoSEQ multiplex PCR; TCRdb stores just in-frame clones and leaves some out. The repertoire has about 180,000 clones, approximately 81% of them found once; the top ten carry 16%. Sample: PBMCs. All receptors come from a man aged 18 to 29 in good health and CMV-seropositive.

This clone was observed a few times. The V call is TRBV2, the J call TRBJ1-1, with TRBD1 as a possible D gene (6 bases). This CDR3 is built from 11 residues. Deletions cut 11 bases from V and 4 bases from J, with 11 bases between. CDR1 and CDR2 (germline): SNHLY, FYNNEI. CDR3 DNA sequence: TGTGCCGAAGGGGGAGTCACTGAAGCTTTCTTT. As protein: CAEGGVTEAFF. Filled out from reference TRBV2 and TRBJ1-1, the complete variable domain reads EPEVTQTPSHQVTQMGQEVILRCVPISNHLYFYWYRQILGQKVEFLVSFYNNEISEKSEIFDDQFSVERPDGSNFTLKIRSTKLEDSAMYFCAEGGVTEAFFGQGTRLTVV.

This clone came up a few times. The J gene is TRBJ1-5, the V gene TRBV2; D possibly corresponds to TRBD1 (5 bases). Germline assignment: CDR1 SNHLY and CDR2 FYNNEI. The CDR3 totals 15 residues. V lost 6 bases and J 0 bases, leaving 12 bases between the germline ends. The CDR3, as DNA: TGTGCCAGCAGCGAAAGGGGAAGTAGCAATCAGCCCCAGCATTTT. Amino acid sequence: CASSERGSSNQPQHF.

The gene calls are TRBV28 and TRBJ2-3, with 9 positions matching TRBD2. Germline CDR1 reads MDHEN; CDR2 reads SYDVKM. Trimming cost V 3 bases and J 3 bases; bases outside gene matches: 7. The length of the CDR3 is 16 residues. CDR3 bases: TGTGCCAGCAGTTTCCCGGGTCTAGCGGGGACAGATACGCAGTATTTT. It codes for CASSFPGLAGTDTQYF.

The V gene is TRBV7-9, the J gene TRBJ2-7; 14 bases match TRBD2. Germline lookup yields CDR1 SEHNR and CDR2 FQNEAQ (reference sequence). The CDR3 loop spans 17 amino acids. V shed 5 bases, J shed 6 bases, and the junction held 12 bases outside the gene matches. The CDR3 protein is CASSPRLAGGPPGEQYF. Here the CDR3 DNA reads TGTGCCAGCAGCCCGAGACTAGCGGGAGGGCCCCCGGGCGAGCAGTACTTC.

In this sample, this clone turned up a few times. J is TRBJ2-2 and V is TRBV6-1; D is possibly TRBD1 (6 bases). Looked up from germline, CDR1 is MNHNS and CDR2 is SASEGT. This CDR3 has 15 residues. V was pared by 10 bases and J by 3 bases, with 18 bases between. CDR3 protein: CAIQKGVGDTGELFF. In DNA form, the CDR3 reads TGTGCCATCCAAAAGGGGGTGGGGGACACCGGGGAGCTGTTTTTT.

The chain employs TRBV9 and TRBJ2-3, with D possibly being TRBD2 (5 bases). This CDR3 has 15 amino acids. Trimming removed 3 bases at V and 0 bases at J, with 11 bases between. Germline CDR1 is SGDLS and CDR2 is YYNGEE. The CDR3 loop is CASSAAAASTDTQYF. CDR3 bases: TGTGCCAGCAGCGCAGCAGCGGCTAGCACAGATACGCAGTATTTT.

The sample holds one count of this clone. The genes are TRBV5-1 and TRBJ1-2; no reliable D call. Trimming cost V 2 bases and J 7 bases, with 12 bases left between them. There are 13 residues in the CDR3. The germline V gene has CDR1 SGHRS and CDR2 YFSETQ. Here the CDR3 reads CASSFGAAGGYTF. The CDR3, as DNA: TGCGCCAGCAGCTTCGGAGCAGCCGGTGGCTACACCTTC.

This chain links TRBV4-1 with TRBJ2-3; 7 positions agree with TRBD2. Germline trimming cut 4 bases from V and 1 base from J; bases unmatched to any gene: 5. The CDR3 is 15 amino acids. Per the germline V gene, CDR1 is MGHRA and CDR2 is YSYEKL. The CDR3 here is CASSLLAARTDTQYF. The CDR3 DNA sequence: TGCGCCAGCAGCCTCCTAGCGGCTCGCACAGATACGCAGTATTTT.

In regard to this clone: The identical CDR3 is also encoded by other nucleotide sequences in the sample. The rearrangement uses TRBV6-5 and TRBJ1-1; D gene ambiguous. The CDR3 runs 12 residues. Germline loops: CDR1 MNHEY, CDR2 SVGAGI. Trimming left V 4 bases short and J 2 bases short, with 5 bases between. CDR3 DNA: TGTGCCAGCAGTTTGGCAAACACTGAAGCTTTCTTT. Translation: CASSLANTEAFF.

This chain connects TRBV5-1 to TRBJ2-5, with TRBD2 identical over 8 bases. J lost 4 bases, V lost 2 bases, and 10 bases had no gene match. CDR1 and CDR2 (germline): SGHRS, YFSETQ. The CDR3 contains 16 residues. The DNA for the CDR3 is TGCGCCAGCAGCTTAATAACCGGGGGGGCCGGAGAGACCCAGTACTTC. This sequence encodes CASSLITGGAGETQYF.

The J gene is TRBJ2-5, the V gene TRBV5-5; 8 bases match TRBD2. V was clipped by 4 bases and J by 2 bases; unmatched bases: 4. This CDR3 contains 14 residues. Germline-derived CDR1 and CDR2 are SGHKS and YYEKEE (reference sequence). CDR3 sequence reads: CASSPGLAQETQYF. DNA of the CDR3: TGTGCCAGCAGCCCTGGACTAGCTCAAGAGACCCAGTACTTC.

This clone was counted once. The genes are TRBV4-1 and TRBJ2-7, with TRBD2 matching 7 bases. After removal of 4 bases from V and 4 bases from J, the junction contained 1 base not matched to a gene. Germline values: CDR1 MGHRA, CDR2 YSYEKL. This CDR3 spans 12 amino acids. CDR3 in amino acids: CASSPGGYEQYF. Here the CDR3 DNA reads TGCGCCAGCAGCCCCGGGGGGTACGAGCAGTACTTC.

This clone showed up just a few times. CDR3 loop: CASSYSIRQGGYTF. The CDR3 DNA is TGTGCCAGCAGTTACTCGATTCGACAGGGAGGCTACACCTTC. This chain uses TRBV6-5 with TRBJ1-2, with 7 bases fitting TRBD1. The V gene end was trimmed by 0 bases and the J gene end by 8 bases; junction bases not matched to a gene: 6. Per germline, CDR1 MNHEY and CDR2 SVGAGI. The CDR3 runs to 14 residues.

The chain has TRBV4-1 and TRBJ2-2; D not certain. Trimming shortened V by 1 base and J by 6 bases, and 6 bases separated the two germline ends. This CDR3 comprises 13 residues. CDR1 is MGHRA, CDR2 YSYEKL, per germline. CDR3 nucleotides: TGCGCCAGCAGCCAAGCTCTCGCCGGGGAGCTGTTTTTT. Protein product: CASSQALAGELFF.

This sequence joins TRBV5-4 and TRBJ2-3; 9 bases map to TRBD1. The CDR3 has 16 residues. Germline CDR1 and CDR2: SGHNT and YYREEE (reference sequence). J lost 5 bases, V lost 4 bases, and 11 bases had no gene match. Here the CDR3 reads CASSPPGQGIRDTQYF. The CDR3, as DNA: TGTGCCAGCAGCCCCCCGGGACAGGGAATCAGAGATACGCAGTATTTT.

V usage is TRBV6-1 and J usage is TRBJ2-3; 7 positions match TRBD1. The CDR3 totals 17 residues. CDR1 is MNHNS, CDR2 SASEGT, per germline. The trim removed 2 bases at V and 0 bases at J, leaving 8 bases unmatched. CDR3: CASSERDSLTSTDTQYF. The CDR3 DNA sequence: TGTGCCAGCAGTGAAAGGGACAGCCTAACTAGCACAGATACGCAGTATTTT.

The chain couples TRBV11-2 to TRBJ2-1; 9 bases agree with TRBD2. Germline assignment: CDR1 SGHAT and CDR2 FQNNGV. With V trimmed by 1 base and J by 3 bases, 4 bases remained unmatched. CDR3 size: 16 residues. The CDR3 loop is CASSLVGGRGYNEQFF. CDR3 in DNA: TGTGCCAGCAGCTTAGTCGGCGGGAGGGGCTACAATGAGCAGTTCTTC.

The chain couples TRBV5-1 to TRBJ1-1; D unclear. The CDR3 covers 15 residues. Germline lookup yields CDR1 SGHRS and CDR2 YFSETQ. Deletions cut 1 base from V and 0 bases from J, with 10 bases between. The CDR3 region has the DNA TGCGCCAGCAGCTTGTTCGGTACTCTGAACACTGAAGCTTTCTTT. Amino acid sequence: CASSLFGTLNTEAFF.